Given below is one T cell receptor (beta chain) in context. Its antigen is undetermined. Both 60 Vbeta primers and 13 Jbeta primers went into the PCR. This table comes from immunoSEQ multiplex PCR, and its TCRdb copy is limited to in-frame clones, with some not included. The sample holds about 230,000 clones; approximately 81% are singletons and the top ten take 0.2% to 0.25%. These data originate in a study of cytomegalovirus exposure and HLA in healthy donors. The study's findings and limits: The majority of TCR sequences were rare, yet some public TCRs appeared in many donors. Analyses of presence/absence relied on an assumption of roughly uniform sequencing depth across donors. The analysis excluded some indistinguishable V segments, including TRBV6-2 and TRBV6-3.

The ends lost 6 bases at V and 2 bases at J; junction bases unmatched: 8. CDR3 length: 16 residues. CDR1 is MNHEY and CDR2 is SMNVEV in the germline V gene (reference sequence). Sample: PBMCs. The source is a girl aged 2 to 10 in good health and CMV-seronegative. The V and J genes are TRBV27 and TRBJ2-4; 9 bases line up with TRBD1. The CDR3 DNA sequence: TGTGCCAGCAGGCAGCCTGGGACAGGGCCCAAAAACATTCAGTACTTC. The encoded protein is CASRQPGTGPKNIQYF.